The next 12 T cell receptor beta chains were all read from a single sample in a study of blood T cells in healthy people across ages. Next came a second PCR, run for roughly 6 to 11 cycles, which used a sample-barcoded 5' primer along with a J-beta primer mix. Each CDR3 protein gets one entry after TCRdb re-called the 5' RACE reads with MiXCR. The repertoire holds some 900,000 distinct CDR3 sequences, with 45% to 50% as singletons. Sequences were obtained from blood. The receptors were sampled from a man aged 25-40 years in good health.

V is TRBV18 and J is TRBJ2-4, with D tentatively TRBD1 (6 bases). The tail of the sequence fits TRBJ2-7 better, so the J call may be wrong. The CDR3 sequence is 13 residues long. Germline-derived CDR1 and CDR2 are KGHSH and LQKENI. DNA for the CDR3: TGTGCCAGCTCACCACTACAGGGTGGCGAGCAGTACTTC. The encoded protein is CASSPLQGGEQYF.

The V call is TRBV29-1, the J call TRBJ2-1; D perhaps matches TRBD2 (5 bases). Near its end, the DNA agrees better with TRBJ2-7, so the J call may be wrong. The CDR3 length is 14 residues. Germline V CDR1 and CDR2: SQVTM, ANQGSEA. CDR3: CSNGGSSSYNEQYF. In DNA form, the CDR3 reads TGCAGCAATGGAGGCTCCAGCTCCTACAATGAGCAGTACTTC.

This clonotype came up a few times. The CDR3 region has the DNA TGTGCCAGCAGTCAGGTGATCGATCAGCCCCAGCATTTT. Amino acid sequence: CASSQVIDQPQHF. The chain combines TRBV12-3 or TRBV12-4 with TRBJ1-5, with D uncertain. With 5 bases removed from V and 5 bases from J, the gap between germline ends came to 10 bases. The CDR3 length is 13 residues.

A remark on this clonotype: An end of the junction differs from the germline gene, which may be a read error. The rearrangement links TRBV3-1 to TRBJ2-3; TRBD2 agrees at 7 bases. Germline V CDR1 and CDR2: LGHDT, YNNKEL (reference sequence). The CDR3 extends over 17 amino acids. The CDR3 protein is CASSQDRGTTLSDTQSF. The CDR3 DNA sequence: TGTGCCAGCAGCCAAGATCGGGGGACTACCCTATCAGATACGCAGTCTTTT.

The chain carries TRBV2 and TRBJ2-3; 10 positions match TRBD1. This CDR3 comprises 15 residues. V was clipped by 3 bases and J by 2 bases; unmatched bases: 2. Germline CDR1 is SNHLY and CDR2 is FYNNEI. CDR3 in DNA: TGTGCCAGCAGTGACGACAGGGGGCACACAGATACGCAGTATTTT. It translates to CASSDDRGHTDTQYF.

The sample holds a few counts of this clonotype. This chain links TRBV7-2 with TRBJ2-7, with TRBD1 matching over 9 bases. V lost 2 bases, J lost 0 bases, and 5 bases stayed unmatched. In germline, CDR1 is SGHTA, CDR2 FQGNSA. This CDR3 region has 16 residues. In DNA form, the CDR3 reads TGTGCCAGCAGCTTAACAGGGGGCACAAGCTCCTACGAGCAGTACTTC. It specifies CASSLTGGTSSYEQYF.

This sequence joins TRBV11-3 and TRBJ2-1; 11 positions agree with TRBD1. The CDR3 contains 16 residues. The germline V gene encodes CDR1 SGHNT and CDR2 YENEEA. The V segment lost 7 bases and the J segment 7 bases; nucleotides outside the gene matches: 12. CDR3 sequence (DNA): TGTGCCAGCAATGGGGCAGGGACAGGGGGACGAAATGAGCAGTTCTTC. It is translated as CASNGAGTGGRNEQFF.

CDR3 in amino acids: CASSYETGGDEQYF. The CDR3 nucleotides read TGTGCCAGCAGTTACGAGACAGGGGGCGACGAGCAGTACTTC. V usage is TRBV6-5 and J usage is TRBJ2-7; 10 positions match TRBD1. Germline CDR1 and CDR2: MNHEY and SVGAGI. The J segment lost 5 bases and the V segment lost 2 bases, leaving 3 bases of the junction unmatched. This CDR3 has 14 amino acids.

This clonotype occurred a few times. The genes are TRBV7-6 and TRBJ2-3; TRBD2 agrees at 8 bases. V dropped 2 bases and J dropped 3; count of bases not matched to a gene: 4. Germline-derived CDR1 and CDR2 are SGHVS and FNYEAQ. The CDR3 runs 15 residues. The CDR3: CASSLTGGLTDTQYF. The CDR3 bases are TGTGCCAGCAGCTTAACGGGGGGGCTTACAGATACGCAGTATTTT.

This clonotype turned up a few times. As DNA, the CDR3 is TGTGCCAGCAGCTTAACCTGGGTAGCCAAAAACATTCAGTACTTC. Translating gives CASSLTWVAKNIQYF. The chain has TRBV7-2 and TRBJ2-4; D remains unclear. The CDR3 sequence is 15 residues long. Per the germline V gene, CDR1 is SGHTA and CDR2 is FQGNSA. V lost 2 bases to trimming and J lost 0 bases, with 8 bases between them.

The chain employs TRBV10-3 and TRBJ1-6, with no clear D. V dropped 3 bases and J dropped 0 bases, with 12 bases sitting between them. Germline CDR1 ENHRY, CDR2 SYGVKD. This CDR3 has 17 residues. The CDR3 sequence: CAISDLLGSSYNSPLHF. The CDR3 region has the DNA TGTGCCATCAGTGATCTGCTGGGGAGCTCCTATAATTCACCCCTCCACTTT.

The V call is TRBV6-2 or TRBV6-3, the J call TRBJ2-1, with 9 bases that match TRBD2. Germline V CDR1 and CDR2: MNHEY, SVGEGT. V trimming: 3 bases; J trimming: 9 bases; junction bases outside the gene matches: 12. The CDR3 loop spans 16 amino acids. The CDR3 DNA reads TGTGCCAGCAGTTATGCAGCGGGAGGTTATCGCGGTGAGCAGTTCTTC. Its translation is CASSYAAGGYRGEQFF.